This entry concerns a single T cell receptor (beta chain). This specimen comes from a study of blood T cells in healthy people across ages. Per germline, CDR1 DFQATT and CDR2 SNEGSKA (reference sequence). CDR3 size: 12 residues. The V and J ends lost 5 bases and 4 bases respectively, with 8 bases between them. The second PCR ran about 6 to 12 cycles with a sample-barcoded 5' primer and J-beta primers. TCRdb itself ran the 5' RACE reads through MiXCR, one entry per CDR3 protein. The table has about 1.4 million distinct CDR3 sequences, 59% seen once; the top ten hold roughly 6.3%. Material: blood. The receptor was derived from a man between 18 and 35 years old in good health. The chain recombines TRBV20-1 with TRBJ2-2; maybe TRBD1 (6 bases). This chain's CDR3 is CSAPRGTGELFF. In nucleotides, the CDR3 is TGCAGTGCTCCCAGGGGCACCGGGGAGCTGTTTTTT.